Listed below are T cell receptor beta chains from one sample, sequenced in a study of cytomegalovirus exposure and HLA in healthy donors. TCRdb keeps only in-frame clones here, not all; method: immunoSEQ multiplex PCR. Of roughly 99,000 clones listed, about 74% are singletons. The sample taken for sequencing was PBMCs. Receptors were obtained from a middle-aged woman in good health and CMV-seropositive. The conserved cysteine and the conserved F or W are not part of the CDR3 here. A D gene is named only where the DNA matches it firmly. Some rows have no size entry. The others give once, few or many, or a class for an expanded clone.

>TRBV29-1|-|TRBJ1-2|-
SAIRDYYGYT
>TRBV2|-|TRBJ1-3|-
ASNSQGTGNTIY
>TRBV19|-|TRBJ1-4|-
ASSTGFEKLF
>TRBV7-2|-|TRBJ2-7|-
ASSLFLASSYEQY
>TRBV25-1|TRBD1|TRBJ1-5|-
ASRGGQGNQPQH
>TRBV19|-|TRBJ1-2|once
ASSPRREGLDGYT
>TRBV20-1|-|TRBJ1-2|few
SSHVDYGYT
>TRBV5-1|-|TRBJ2-2|-
ASSLTGNTGELF
>TRBV4-1|-|TRBJ1-5|-
ASSQEVQFNQPQH
>TRBV29-1|-|TRBJ2-7|-
SVPTTTNEQY
>TRBV5-6|TRBD2|TRBJ2-3|-
ASSFLAGGFQDTQY
>TRBV7-2|TRBD2|TRBJ2-5|-
ASSFSSGGAGETQY
>TRBV29-1|TRBD1|TRBJ2-7|few
SVERTGGYEQY
>TRBV30|-|TRBJ1-1|-
AWSSRVNTEAF
>TRBV5-1|TRBD1|TRBJ1-1|-
ASSLDRGENTEAF